These T cell receptor beta chains were read from a single sample in a study of cytomegalovirus exposure and HLA in healthy donors. Using immunoSEQ multiplex PCR, the repertoire was profiled, and TCRdb retains in-frame clones only, with some absent. The table records around 67,000 clones, 70% to 80% of them present only once. Sequencing was carried out using PBMCs. These receptors all come from a man aged 18 to 35 in good health and CMV-seropositive. Each CDR3 is given with its conserved first and last residue. A D gene is named only where the DNA matches it firmly. Some rows have no size entry. The others give once, few or many, or a class for an expanded clone.

11	.	TRBJ1-2	.	TRBV20-1	CSASEGLGYTF	TGCAGTGCTAGCGAGGGATTGGGCTACACCTTC
20	.	TRBJ1-2	.	TRBV7-6	CASSSTRSGREKVTNYGYTF	TGTGCCAGCAGCTCCACCCGTTCAGGCAGAGAAAAGGTAACTAACTATGGCTACACCTTC
14	.	TRBJ2-7	.	TRBV7-9	CASSSMTPPYEQYF	TGTGCCAGCAGCTCCATGACTCCACCCTACGAGCAGTACTTC
13	TRBD2	TRBJ2-7	.	TRBV27	CASKASGLYEQYF	TGTGCCAGCAAGGCTAGCGGATTATACGAGCAGTACTTC
11	.	TRBJ2-5	.	TRBV12-5	CASGLEDSQYF	TGTGCTAGTGGTTTGGAGGACTCCCAGTACTTC
13	.	TRBJ2-3	.	TRBV27	CASSFERLDTQYF	TGTGCCAGCAGTTTTGAGCGCCTGGATACGCAGTATTTT
14	TRBD1	TRBJ1-1	.	TRBV10-3	CAIRTGGEHTEAFF	TGTGCCATCAGAACAGGGGGCGAGCACACTGAAGCTTTCTTT
13	.	TRBJ1-4	few	TRBV6-1	CASTEAPEGRLFF	TGTGCCAGCACCGAAGCTCCCGAGGGTAGACTGTTTTTT
14	.	TRBJ2-7	.	TRBV30	CAWGRGTLLYEQYF	TGTGCCTGGGGCAGGGGAACCCTCCTCTACGAGCAGTACTTC
12	.	TRBJ1-1	.	TRBV15	CATSREAGEAFF	TGTGCCACCAGCAGAGAGGCAGGGGAAGCTTTCTTT
13	.	TRBJ2-1	.	TRBV30	CAWSVSQANEQFF	TGTGCCTGGAGTGTTTCACAGGCCAATGAGCAGTTCTTC
16	.	TRBJ2-2	.	TRBV5-1	CASSLGAQEATGELFF	TGCGCCAGCAGCTTGGGTGCGCAGGAAGCCACCGGGGAGCTGTTTTTT
17	TRBD1	TRBJ2-1	few	TRBV9	CASSVDVGDRGYNEQFF	TGTGCCAGCAGCGTAGATGTCGGGGACAGGGGGTACAATGAGCAGTTCTTC
14	.	TRBJ2-3	.	TRBV25-1	CASSHGGRANTQYF	TGTGCCAGCAGTCATGGGGGGAGAGCCAATACGCAGTATTTT
14	.	TRBJ2-3	once	TRBV29-1	CSVEASVSTDTQYF	TGCAGCGTTGAAGCCTCGGTGTCCACAGATACGCAGTATTTT
13	.	TRBJ1-1	.	TRBV29-1	CSVDINMNTEAFF	TGCAGCGTTGACATAAACATGAACACTGAAGCTTTCTTT
16	.	TRBJ1-1	few	TRBV4-1	CASSPKTQGLNTEAFF	TGCGCCAGCAGCCCCAAGACCCAGGGATTGAACACTGAAGCTTTCTTT
13	.	TRBJ1-1	.	TRBV21-1	CASSSPPPVEAFF	TGTGCCAGCAGCAGCCCCCCCCCGGTGGAAGCTTTCTTT
15	.	TRBJ2-1	.	TRBV1	CTSSQSSGRDNEQFF	TGCACCAGCAGCCAATCTAGCGGGAGGGACAATGAGCAGTTCTTC
16	TRBD2	TRBJ2-5	.	TRBV2	CASSSPTGGLQETQYF	TGTGCCAGCAGTTCTCCGACGGGGGGTCTTCAAGAGACCCAGTACTTC
15	TRBD1	TRBJ2-5	once	TRBV2	CASSLLGQGAQTQYF	TGTGCCAGCAGTCTGCTCGGACAGGGGGCGCAGACCCAGTACTTC
13	TRBD2	TRBJ2-5	.	TRBV7-8	CASSSRLAETQYF	TGTGCCAGCAGCTCCCGACTAGCGGAGACCCAGTACTTC
15	TRBD2	TRBJ2-7	few	TRBV5-6	CASSLGLAGRHEQYF	TGTGCCAGCAGCTTGGGACTAGCGGGAAGACACGAGCAGTACTTC
15	.	TRBJ2-3	.	TRBV7-9	CASSIRVDSTDTQYF	TGTGCCAGCAGCATCCGGGTGGATAGCACAGATACGCAGTATTTT
14	.	TRBJ1-5	.	TRBV7-9	CASSPGEDNQPQHF	TGTGCCAGCAGCCCAGGGGAAGACAATCAGCCCCAGCATTTT
14	TRBD1	TRBJ2-7	.	TRBV5-1	CASSRTGSSYEQYF	TGCGCCAGCAGCCGGACAGGTAGCTCCTACGAGCAGTACTTC
14	TRBD1	TRBJ1-5	once	TRBV6-5	CASRQPGTDQPQHF	TGTGCCAGCCGCCAACCCGGGACAGATCAGCCCCAGCATTTT
12	.	TRBJ1-2	once	TRBV28	CASSSPSYGYTF	TGTGCCAGCAGTTCCCCCTCCTATGGCTACACCTTC
14	.	TRBJ2-7	.	TRBV11-2	CASSFGQGLYEQYF	TGTGCCAGCAGCTTCGGGCAGGGGCTCTACGAGCAGTACTTC
17	TRBD1	TRBJ1-3	.	TRBV4-2	CASSQDGTGGYENTIYF	TGTGCCAGCAGCCAGGACGGGACAGGGGGCTACGAAAACACCATATATTTT
13	.	TRBJ1-1	.	TRBV2	CASSEALRGAAFF	TGTGCCAGCAGTGAAGCGCTCCGGGGGGCAGCTTTCTTT
16	TRBD2	TRBJ2-5	.	TRBV4-1	CASSQLSGGAQETQYF	TGCGCCAGCAGCCAATTAAGCGGGGGGGCCCAAGAGACCCAGTACTTC
14	.	TRBJ2-1	few	TRBV6-6	CASSSRGPYNEQFF	TGTGCCAGCAGTTCGCGGGGGCCTTACAATGAGCAGTTCTTC
16	.	TRBJ2-5	.	TRBV4-2	CASSQDEGGIGETQYF	TGTGCCAGCAGCCAAGATGAAGGCGGAATCGGAGAGACCCAGTACTTC
16	TRBD1	TRBJ1-2	.	TRBV4-1	CASSQDADRRIYGYTF	TGCGCCAGCAGCCAAGATGCGGACAGGAGAATCTATGGCTACACCTTC
13	TRBD2	TRBJ2-1	few	TRBV5-4	CASSSGLADEQFF	TGTGCCAGCAGCTCGGGACTAGCCGATGAGCAGTTCTTC
15	.	TRBJ1-5	.	TRBV9	CASSAGLDYIEPQHF	TGTGCCAGCAGTGCCGGGTTGGACTACATTGAGCCCCAGCATTTT
15	.	TRBJ1-6	.	TRBV30	CAWSVPAGFYSPLHF	TGTGCCTGGAGTGTACCAGCAGGGTTTTATTCACCCCTCCACTTT
15	TRBD2	TRBJ2-5	.	TRBV10-3	CAAATTSGGKETQYF	TGTGCCGCAGCGACGACTAGCGGGGGCAAAGAGACCCAGTACTTC
13	TRBD2	TRBJ2-1	.	TRBV4-1	CASSQASGGNKFF	TGCGCCAGCAGCCAAGCTAGCGGGGGGAATAAGTTCTTC
15	.	TRBJ2-2	.	TRBV2	CASSSSEGAPGELFF	TGTGCCAGCAGCAGTAGCGAGGGAGCCCCCGGGGAGCTGTTTTTT
17	.	TRBJ1-3	.	TRBV28	CASSPISLDSSGNTIYF	TGTGCCAGCAGTCCAATATCCTTGGACAGCTCTGGAAACACCATATATTTT
16	TRBD2	TRBJ2-5	few	TRBV11-2	CASRPGGGSKVETQYF	TGTGCCAGCAGACCCGGGGGGGGGAGCAAGGTAGAGACCCAGTACTTC
14	.	TRBJ1-2	.	TRBV5-4	CASSSGTQPSGYTF	TGTGCCAGCAGCTCCGGGACACAACCAAGCGGCTACACCTTC
14	TRBD1	TRBJ2-7	.	TRBV7-6	CASSFDRGPYEQYF	TGTGCCAGCAGCTTTGACAGGGGGCCCTACGAGCAGTACTTC
15	TRBD1	TRBJ1-1	once	TRBV6-1	CASRETGRQNTEAFF	TGTGCCAGCAGAGAGACAGGGAGGCAGAACACTGAAGCTTTCTTT
14	TRBD2	TRBJ2-7	few	TRBV5-4	CASSLPGGPHEQYF	TGTGCCAGCAGCTTGCCGGGAGGGCCTCACGAGCAGTACTTC
15	.	TRBJ2-7	.	TRBV7-8	CASSTRPGTTGEQYF	TGTGCCAGCAGCACCAGACCCGGGACAACGGGAGAGCAGTACTTC
11	.	TRBJ2-7	few	TRBV19	CASAAGDEQYF	TGTGCCAGTGCAGCAGGGGACGAGCAGTACTTC